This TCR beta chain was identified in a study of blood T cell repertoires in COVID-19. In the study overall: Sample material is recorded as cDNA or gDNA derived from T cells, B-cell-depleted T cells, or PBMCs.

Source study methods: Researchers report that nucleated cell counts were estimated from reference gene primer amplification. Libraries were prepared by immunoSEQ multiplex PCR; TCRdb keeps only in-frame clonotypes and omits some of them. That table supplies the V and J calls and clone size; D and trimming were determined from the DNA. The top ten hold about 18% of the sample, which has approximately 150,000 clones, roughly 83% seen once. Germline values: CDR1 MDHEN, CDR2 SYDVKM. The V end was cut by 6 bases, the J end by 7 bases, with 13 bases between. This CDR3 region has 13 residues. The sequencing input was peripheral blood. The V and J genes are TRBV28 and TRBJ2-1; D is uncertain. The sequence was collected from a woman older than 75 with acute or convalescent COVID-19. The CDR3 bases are TGTGCCAGCAGCCCCCCATCGCGGAATGAGCAGTTCTTC. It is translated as CASSPPSRNEQFF.